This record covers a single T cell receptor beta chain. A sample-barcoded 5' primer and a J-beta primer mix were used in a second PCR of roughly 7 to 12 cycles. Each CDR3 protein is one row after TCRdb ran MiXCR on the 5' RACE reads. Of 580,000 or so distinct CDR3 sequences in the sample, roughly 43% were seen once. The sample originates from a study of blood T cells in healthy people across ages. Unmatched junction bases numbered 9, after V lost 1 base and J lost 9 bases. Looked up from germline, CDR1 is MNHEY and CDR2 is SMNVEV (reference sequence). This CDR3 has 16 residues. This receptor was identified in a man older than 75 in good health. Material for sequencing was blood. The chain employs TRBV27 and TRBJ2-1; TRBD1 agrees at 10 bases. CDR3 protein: CASSLWLGQGNGEQFF. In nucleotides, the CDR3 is TGTGCCAGCAGTTTATGGTTGGGACAGGGGAATGGTGAGCAGTTCTTC.